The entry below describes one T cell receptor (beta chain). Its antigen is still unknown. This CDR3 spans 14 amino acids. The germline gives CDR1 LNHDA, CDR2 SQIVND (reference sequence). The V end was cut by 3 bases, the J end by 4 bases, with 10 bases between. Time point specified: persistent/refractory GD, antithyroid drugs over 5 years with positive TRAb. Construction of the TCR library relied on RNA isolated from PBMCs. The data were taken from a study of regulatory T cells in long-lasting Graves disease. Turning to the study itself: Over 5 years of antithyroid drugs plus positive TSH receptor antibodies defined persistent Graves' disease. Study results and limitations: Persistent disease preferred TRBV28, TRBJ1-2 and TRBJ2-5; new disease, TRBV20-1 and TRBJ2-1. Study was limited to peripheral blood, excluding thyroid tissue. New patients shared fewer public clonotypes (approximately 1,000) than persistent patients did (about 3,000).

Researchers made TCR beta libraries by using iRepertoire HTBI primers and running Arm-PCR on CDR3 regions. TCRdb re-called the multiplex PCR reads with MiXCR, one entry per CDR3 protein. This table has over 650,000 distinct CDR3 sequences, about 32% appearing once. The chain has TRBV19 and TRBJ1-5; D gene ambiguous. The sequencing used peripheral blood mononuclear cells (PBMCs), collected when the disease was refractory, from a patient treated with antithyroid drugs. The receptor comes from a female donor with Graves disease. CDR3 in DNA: TGTGCCAGTAGTATGGGTCGGGGAAATCAGCCCCAGCATTTT. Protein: CASSMGRGNQPQHF.